A single sample gave rise to the 7 T cell receptor beta chains below, sequenced in a study of T cell responses to AZD1222 COVID-19 vaccine (dated by TCRdb to the early 2020s). Receptor libraries were prepared by the immunoSEQ multiplex PCR assay. The source is immuneACCESS, and TCRdb retained only in-frame sequences with V and J called. Part of the clones is not carried over; for the studies checked, unresolved V genes explain less than half of this, and the remainder is unexplained. The sample data list 100,000 to 150,000 clones, and around 90% of these were observed just once. The ten most abundant clones make up 4% to 4.5% of the sample. The sample's time point label, decoded: baseline before first vaccination. Source: peripheral blood, taken on day 0 of AZD1222 vaccination. These receptors all come from an adult in good health.

The chain employs TRBV19 and TRBJ1-5; maybe TRBD1 (5 bases). The CDR3 is 16 amino acids. Germline V gene lookup returns CDR1 LNHDA and CDR2 SQIVND (reference sequence). Trimming took off 6 bases at V and 0 bases at J, with 15 bases between the two ends. CDR3 DNA: TGTGCCAGTAGGACCCAACAGGCCGATAGCAATCAGCCCCAGCATTTT. As protein: CASRTQQADSNQPQHF.

V usage is TRBV5-1 and J usage is TRBJ2-1; the D is unclear. Germline CDR1 is SGHRS and CDR2 is YFSETQ. This CDR3 comprises 14 residues. V gave up 0 bases and J gave up 5 bases, with 9 bases separating them. The CDR3 nucleotides read TGCGCCAGCAGCTTGGTAGCCTACAACAATGAGCAGTTCTTC. As protein: CASSLVAYNNEQFF.

The chain has TRBV25-1 and TRBJ2-5, with 9 bases fitting TRBD1. Germline lookup yields CDR1 MGHDK and CDR2 SYGVNS. J was trimmed by 2 bases and V by 6 bases; bases with no gene match: 4. The CDR3 runs 14 residues. CDR3: CASRRDRAQETQYF. The CDR3 DNA sequence: TGTGCCAGCAGGAGGGACAGGGCACAAGAGACCCAGTACTTC. The full variable domain, rest sourced from reference TRBV25-1 and TRBJ2-5, is EADIYQTPRYLVIGTGKKITLECSQTMGHDKMYWYQQDPGMELHLIHYSYGVNSTEKGDLSSESTVSRIRTEHFPLTLESARPSHTSQYLCASRRDRAQETQYFGPGTRLLVL.

This chain connects TRBV9 to TRBJ1-1; possibly TRBD1 for D (6 bases). Trimming cost V 3 bases and J 3 bases, with 18 bases left between them. The CDR3 extends over 16 amino acids. In germline, CDR1 is SGDLS, CDR2 YYNGEE. The CDR3: CASSAGAGAVDTEAFF. CDR3 in DNA: TGTGCCAGCAGCGCCGGAGCGGGGGCGGTGGACACTGAAGCTTTCTTT.

This chain joins TRBV20-1 and TRBJ1-1; tentatively, D is TRBD1 (5 bases). V was clipped by 3 bases and J by 7 bases, with 9 bases between them. Germline CDR1 is DFQATT and CDR2 is SNEGSKA (reference sequence). The CDR3 sequence is 11 residues long. This CDR3 is CSARRGIEAFF. CDR3 in DNA: TGCAGTGCTAGGCGGGGGATTGAAGCTTTCTTT.

This clone was observed a few times. V usage is TRBV10-1 and J usage is TRBJ2-3; TRBD2 agrees at 12 bases. Germline V gene data show CDR1 as WNHNN and CDR2 as SYGVQD (reference sequence). After removal of 4 bases from V and 2 bases from J, the junction contained 4 bases not matched to a gene. The CDR3 runs 16 residues. This CDR3 reads CASSGLAGEITDTQYF. DNA of the CDR3: TGCGCCAGCAGTGGACTAGCGGGAGAGATCACAGATACGCAGTATTTT.

The V call is TRBV28, the J call TRBJ1-2, with 8 bases matching TRBD1. The germline gives CDR1 MDHEN, CDR2 SYDVKM. V dropped 2 bases and J dropped 4; count of bases not matched to a gene: 6. There are 15 residues in the CDR3. CDR3 DNA sequence: TGTGCCAGCAGTTTAGCCGGGACAGGAGCCTATGGCTACACCTTC. Protein sequence: CASSLAGTGAYGYTF.